This TCR beta chain was retrieved from a study of cytomegalovirus exposure and HLA in healthy donors. At the level of the study: Earlier work reported 90 million to 120 million unique TCR beta sequences from about 180 million T cells.

Of note for this clone: Its antigen is not known.

Study-level points and caveats: In an earlier analysis, in 540 or so donors, most V segments appeared productive either ~87% or ~30% of the time.

The PCR was carried out with 60 Vbeta primers and 13 Jbeta primers. Method: immunoSEQ multiplex PCR; TCRdb's copy keeps in-frame clones and lacks some. The data hold over 130,000 clones, with 82% observed a single time. In nominal health when sampled, donors likely had unrecorded immune exposures nonetheless. Germline values: CDR1 SGHRS, CDR2 YFSETQ. This CDR3 region has 16 residues. With 3 bases clipped from V and 2 bases from J, the junction kept 10 bases outside the gene matches. This rearrangement joins TRBV5-1 to TRBJ1-2, with 7 nucleotides matching TRBD1. The sequence was collected from a male donor in good health and CMV-seronegative. Sequencing used PBMCs. CDR3: CASSSQGSEINYGYTF. CDR3 coding DNA: TGCGCCAGCAGCTCACAGGGGAGTGAAATAAACTATGGCTACACCTTC.